This T cell receptor beta chain was captured by sequencing in a study of cytomegalovirus exposure and HLA in healthy donors. Overall study context: The Caucasian-associated ancestry cluster held roughly 81% of a few hundred genotyped donors. Study results and limitations: Rates of TCR association differed by HLA locus in a later analysis, with DRB1 highest and HLA-C lowest. At a 0.05 false discovery rate, a later analysis found about 17,000 TCR beta sequences to be associated with HLA alleles.

The germline V gene has CDR1 KGHSH and CDR2 LQKENI. The CDR3 runs 15 residues. The V and J ends lost 8 bases and 4 bases respectively, with 21 bases between them. A note on this clone: Its antigen is as yet unknown.

With 60 Vbeta and 13 Jbeta primers, the PCR was carried out. Clones were read by immunoSEQ multiplex PCR, and TCRdb kept only the in-frame ones, dropping some. This sample has approximately 95,000 clones, with about 81% found just once. The chain recombines TRBV18 with TRBJ2-7; tentative D call: TRBD1 (5 bases). The clonotype comes from a woman aged 35 to 49 in good health and CMV-seropositive. Material for sequencing was PBMCs. This chain's CDR3 is CASQRTAREEYEQYF. For the CDR3, the DNA is TGTGCCAGCCAAAGAACAGCCAGGGAAGAATACGAGCAGTACTTC.